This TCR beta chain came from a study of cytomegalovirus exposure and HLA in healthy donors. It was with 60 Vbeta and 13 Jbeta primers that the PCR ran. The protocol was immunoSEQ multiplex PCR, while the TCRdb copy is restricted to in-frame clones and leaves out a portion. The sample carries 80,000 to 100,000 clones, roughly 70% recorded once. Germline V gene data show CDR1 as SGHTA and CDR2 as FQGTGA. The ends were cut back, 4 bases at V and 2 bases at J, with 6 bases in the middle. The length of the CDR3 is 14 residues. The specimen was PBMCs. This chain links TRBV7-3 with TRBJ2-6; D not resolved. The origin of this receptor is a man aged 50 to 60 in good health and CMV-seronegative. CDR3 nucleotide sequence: TGTGCCAGCAGCTCCTTCCCTGGGGCCAACGTCCTGACTTTC. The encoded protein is CASSSFPGANVLTF.